The 27 T cell receptor beta chains listed next were all sequenced from one sample in a study of cytomegalovirus exposure and HLA in healthy donors. Primers for the PCR totalled 60 Vbeta and 13 Jbeta. Profiling relied on immunoSEQ multiplex PCR, and the TCRdb table lists in-frame clones only, not all of them. The sample has 150,000 to 200,000 clones; over 80% are singletons. What was sequenced was PBMCs. The source is a man aged 45-60 years in good health and CMV-seronegative.

The rearrangement joins TRBV27 to TRBJ1-6; TRBD1 is a possible D gene (5 bases). The germline V and J ends were trimmed by 6 bases and 2 bases, with 11 bases remaining between them. This CDR3 is 15 amino acids long. Germline V gene lookup returns CDR1 MNHEY and CDR2 SMNVEV (reference sequence). The CDR3 here is CASSPQGAYNSPLHF. For the CDR3, the DNA is TGTGCCAGCAGCCCGCAGGGTGCCTATAATTCACCCCTCCACTTT.

The chain links TRBV28 to TRBJ1-2; D is perhaps TRBD1 (6 bases). Germline-derived CDR1 and CDR2 are MDHEN and SYDVKM. The CDR3 is made up of 15 amino acids. Trimming left V 2 bases short and J 8 bases short, with 18 bases between. CDR3 protein: CASSLNRAPWGGYTF. DNA for the CDR3: TGTGCCAGCAGTTTAAACAGGGCCCCTTGGGGGGGCTACACCTTC.

This clone turned up a few times. The V and J genes are TRBV6-6 and TRBJ1-1; perhaps TRBD1 as D (6 bases). This CDR3 has 12 amino acids. The germline V gene has CDR1 MNHNY and CDR2 SVGAGI (reference sequence). Trimming left V 5 bases short and J 7 bases short, with 11 bases between. CDR3 nucleotides: TGTGCCAGCAGTACCAGGACAGTTGAAGCTTTCTTT. Its protein is CASSTRTVEAFF.

This sequence joins TRBV27 and TRBJ1-2; TRBD1 matches at 7 bases. Germline loops: CDR1 MNHEY, CDR2 SMNVEV (reference sequence). Trimming at V came to 6 bases and at J to 2 bases, leaving 12 bases not matched to a gene. This CDR3 has 16 amino acids. The CDR3 here is CASRRAGQELNYGYTF. CDR3 DNA: TGTGCCAGCAGGAGAGCCGGACAGGAGCTCAACTATGGCTACACCTTC.

This sequence joins TRBV7-9 and TRBJ2-1; 14 nucleotides agree with TRBD2. The CDR3 extends over 19 amino acids. The germline gives CDR1 SEHNR, CDR2 FQNEAQ (reference sequence). V was pared by 5 bases and J by 0 bases, with 9 bases of the junction left unmatched. As DNA, the CDR3 is TGTGCCAGCAGCCTCGGGACTAGCGGGGGCTGGAGCTCCTACAATGAGCAGTTCTTC. Amino acid sequence: CASSLGTSGGWSSYNEQFF.

This rearrangement joins TRBV6-6 to TRBJ1-2, with D perhaps matching TRBD1 (6 bases). This CDR3 has 15 amino acids. V was clipped by 2 bases and J by 4 bases, with 14 bases between them. Germline CDR1 and CDR2: MNHNY and SVGAGI (reference sequence). The CDR3 region is CASSYGSDRLYGYTF. The CDR3 DNA follows: TGTGCCAGCAGTTACGGGAGTGACAGGCTCTATGGCTACACCTTC.

CDR3 DNA: TGTGCCAGCACAGCCAGCACAGGGAGCACCGGGGAGCTGTTTTTT. Its protein is CASTASTGSTGELFF. The chain links TRBV7-9 to TRBJ2-2; tentatively, D is TRBD1 (6 bases). There are 15 residues in the CDR3. The V and J ends lost 7 bases and 4 bases respectively, with 16 bases between them. CDR1 and CDR2 from the germline V gene are SEHNR and FQNEAQ (reference sequence).

The genes are TRBV6-5 and TRBJ1-2; TRBD1 matches 7 bases. J gave up 2 bases and V 7 bases, and 7 bases lay outside the gene matches. This CDR3 contains 14 residues. In germline, CDR1 is MNHEY, CDR2 SVGAGI. This CDR3 reads CASTKADRNYGYTF. CDR3 in DNA: TGTGCCAGCACCAAAGCGGACAGGAACTATGGCTACACCTTC.

The rearrangement links TRBV5-1 to TRBJ1-2; a possible D gene is TRBD1 (6 bases). Germline V gene sequence: CDR1 SGHRS, CDR2 YFSETQ. The CDR3 contains 13 residues. Trimming cost V 4 bases and J 6 bases, with 13 bases left between them. CDR3 sequence (DNA): TGCGCCAGCAGCCCACAGGGAGATGATGGCTACACCTTC. Translated: CASSPQGDDGYTF.

The J gene is TRBJ2-1, the V gene TRBV7-2, with 11 bases matching TRBD2. The CDR3 sequence is 16 residues long. V gave up 1 base and J gave up 12 bases; unmatched junction bases: 11. Germline lookup yields CDR1 SGHTA and CDR2 FQGNSA. CDR3 nucleotides: TGTGCCAGCAGCTTAGTTACTAGCGGGAGAACCCGGGGGCAGTTCTTC. Its translation: CASSLVTSGRTRGQFF.

The rearrangement links TRBV6-1 to TRBJ2-3; 8 positions match TRBD1. Trimming took 8 bases from V and 6 from J; bases not matched to a gene: 13. The CDR3 has 15 residues. Per the germline V gene, CDR1 is MNHNS and CDR2 is SASEGT. CDR3 sequence reads: CASGIRDRPTDTQYF. For the CDR3, the DNA is TGTGCCAGCGGGATCCGGGACAGGCCAACGGATACGCAGTATTTT.

This clone turned up a few times. V is TRBV9 and J is TRBJ2-1; the match to TRBD2 covers 8 bases. Germline V gene sequence: CDR1 SGDLS, CDR2 YYNGEE. With V trimmed by 3 bases and J by 9 bases, 5 bases remained unmatched. This CDR3 contains 13 residues. CDR3: CASSEGGRTEQFF. As DNA, the CDR3 is TGTGCCAGCAGCGAAGGCGGGAGGACTGAGCAGTTCTTC.

A single count supports this clone. CDR3 bases: TGTGCCAGCAGCTTAGAGGGACAGGGGGCGATAGGCACTGAAGCTTTCTTT. Translated: CASSLEGQGAIGTEAFF. V is TRBV11-2 and J is TRBJ1-1; 12 nucleotides align to TRBD1. The CDR3 runs to 17 residues. Trimming removed 0 bases from V and 4 bases from J; junction bases left unmatched: 6. Germline assignment: CDR1 SGHAT and CDR2 FQNNGV.

A few counts support this clone. The CDR3 DNA reads TGTGCCAGCAGCCCGACATTGGCTGGGGCCAACGTCCTGACTTTC. It is translated as CASSPTLAGANVLTF. The gene calls are TRBV7-3 and TRBJ2-6; D not resolved. Germline CDR1 SGHTA, CDR2 FQGTGA. The V end was cut by 5 bases, the J end by 2 bases, with 10 bases between. The CDR3 runs to 15 residues. The whole variable domain, filled in from reference TRBV7-3 and TRBJ2-6, reads GAGVSQTPSNKVTEKGKYVELRCDPISGHTALYWYRQSLGQGPEFLIYFQGTGAADDSGLPNDRFFAVRPEGSVSTLKIQRTERGDSAVYLCASSPTLAGANVLTFGAGSRLTVL.

V and J are TRBV7-8 and TRBJ2-2, with 10 bases matching TRBD2. With 5 bases clipped from V and 5 bases from J, the junction kept 5 bases outside the gene matches. There are 15 residues in the CDR3. Germline assignment: CDR1 SGHVS and CDR2 FQNEAQ. The CDR3 DNA sequence: TGTGCCAGCAGCCGGACTAGCGGTCGGACCGGGGAGCTGTTTTTT. Protein product: CASSRTSGRTGELFF.

This rearrangement joins TRBV9 to TRBJ2-3; 9 bases align to TRBD2. Looked up from germline, CDR1 is SGDLS and CDR2 is YYNGEE. The CDR3 extends over 16 amino acids. Trimming cost V 0 bases and J 2 bases; bases outside gene matches: 4. The CDR3 sequence is CASSVVAGGPTDTQYF. The CDR3 DNA is TGTGCCAGCAGCGTAGTTGCGGGAGGGCCCACAGATACGCAGTATTTT. The full variable domain, in which reference TRBV9 and TRBJ2-3 provide the parts outside the CDR3, is DSGVTQTPKHLITATGQRVTLRCSPRSGDLSVYWYQQSLDQGLQFLIQYYNGEERAKGNILERFSAQQFPDLHSELNLSSLELGDSALYFCASSVVAGGPTDTQYFGPGTRLTVL.

This chain joins TRBV5-1 and TRBJ2-1, with TRBD1 as a possible D gene (7 bases). The CDR3 contains 17 residues. Per the germline V gene, CDR1 is SGHRS and CDR2 is YFSETQ. Trimming took 4 bases from V and 10 from J, leaving 27 bases between them. CDR3 sequence: CASSLPVSVEGAGEQFF. The CDR3 nucleotides read TGCGCCAGCAGCCTGCCAGTGTCTGTGGAGGGGGCGGGAGAGCAGTTCTTC.

The CDR3 coding sequence is TGTGCCAGTAGTATAGGTCGACAGCGCTACAATCAGCCCCAGCATTTT. As protein: CASSIGRQRYNQPQHF. The chain links TRBV19 to TRBJ1-5, with D tentatively TRBD1 (5 bases). The CDR3 is 16 amino acids. Trimming cost V 1 base and J 3 bases, with 13 bases left between them. The germline V gene has CDR1 LNHDA and CDR2 SQIVND (reference sequence).

This clone came up a few times. The chain has TRBV27 and TRBJ1-1; weak D call: TRBD1 (5 bases). The ends were cut back, 1 base at V and 3 bases at J, with 9 bases in the middle. The germline V gene has CDR1 MNHEY and CDR2 SMNVEV (reference sequence). The CDR3 is 14 residues long. CDR3 bases: TGTGCCAGCAGTTTATGGGGGGTTCACACTGAAGCTTTCTTT. Translated: CASSLWGVHTEAFF.

The CDR3 reads CASGLAQGGGRTEAFF. For the CDR3, the DNA is TGTGCTAGTGGTTTGGCCCAGGGGGGCGGACGCACTGAAGCTTTCTTT. The gene calls are TRBV12-5 and TRBJ1-1; 7 bases match TRBD1. CDR1 LGHNT and CDR2 FRNRAP come from the germline V gene. This CDR3 is 16 amino acids long. The V and J ends lost 1 base and 4 bases, in that order; junction bases with no gene match: 9.

The genes are TRBV5-1 and TRBJ1-4; 10 positions match TRBD1. The junction had 5 bases not matched to a gene; V was cut back by 2 bases and J by 4 bases. This CDR3 spans 16 amino acids. From germline, CDR1 is SGHRS and CDR2 YFSETQ. As DNA, the CDR3 is TGCGCCAGCAGCTTCGACAGGGGGCAGGTTAATGAAAAACTGTTTTTT. Amino acids: CASSFDRGQVNEKLFF.

The chain carries TRBV11-1 and TRBJ2-3; 9 nucleotides agree with TRBD2. V lost 5 bases and J lost 4; bases outside the gene matches: 13. Germline V CDR1 and CDR2: SGHAT, FQDESV (reference sequence). The CDR3 sequence is 17 residues long. The CDR3 nucleotides are TGTGCCAGCAGCCCCGGGGGGGGGACTAGCACAGCAGATACGCAGTATTTT. It codes for CASSPGGGTSTADTQYF.

The chain combines TRBV6-5 with TRBJ2-1; TRBD2 might be the D (6 bases). Germline-derived CDR1 and CDR2 are MNHEY and SVGAGI. The CDR3 covers 13 residues. Trimming stripped 10 bases from V and 4 bases from J, with 14 bases between. The CDR3 is CAISPGGYNEQFF. The CDR3 DNA reads TGTGCCATCTCCCCCGGGGGTTACAATGAGCAGTTCTTC.

This chain joins TRBV18 and TRBJ1-1; D is perhaps TRBD1 (5 bases). Germline CDR1 and CDR2: KGHSH and LQKENI. V lost 3 bases and J 0 bases, leaving 11 bases between the germline ends. CDR3 size: 15 residues. The CDR3 region is CASSPSDSMNTEAFF. CDR3 in DNA: TGTGCCAGCTCACCCAGTGACAGCATGAACACTGAAGCTTTCTTT.

The chain uses TRBV7-9 and TRBJ2-3; 8 nucleotides align to TRBD2. This CDR3 spans 15 amino acids. Germline V CDR1 and CDR2: SEHNR, FQNEAQ (reference sequence). Unmatched junction bases numbered 9, after V lost 6 bases and J lost 4 bases. This chain's CDR3 is CASSRLATRSDTQYF. DNA of the CDR3: TGTGCCAGCAGTCGACTAGCGACAAGATCAGATACGCAGTATTTT.

V is TRBV6-6 and J is TRBJ1-1; D remains ambiguous. CDR3 size: 13 residues. Germline V lookup: CDR1 MNHNY, CDR2 SVGAGI (reference sequence). Trimming shortened V by 8 bases and J by 0 bases, and 10 bases separated the two germline ends. CDR3 residues: CASGLRLNTEAFF. CDR3 DNA sequence: TGTGCCAGCGGTTTACGGTTGAACACTGAAGCTTTCTTT.

The rearrangement joins TRBV4-2 to TRBJ2-5; TRBD1 agrees at 10 bases. The end of the DNA aligns better with TRBJ2-7, so the J call may be wrong. Germline CDR1 LGHNA, CDR2 YNFKEQ. The CDR3 totals 16 residues. This CDR3 is CASSQEGGQGPYEQYF. In DNA, the CDR3 is TGTGCCAGCAGCCAAGAAGGGGGACAGGGGCCCTACGAGCAGTACTTC.